Listed here are 4 T cell receptor beta chains from one sample, sequenced in a study of cytomegalovirus exposure and HLA in healthy donors. Both 60 Vbeta primers and 13 Jbeta primers went into the PCR. Method: immunoSEQ multiplex PCR; TCRdb's copy keeps in-frame clones and lacks some. Here the sample spans some 56,000 clones, 80% being singletons. The specimen was PBMCs. The origin of the receptors is a woman in her thirties or forties in good health and CMV-seronegative.

The chain recombines TRBV19 with TRBJ2-5; the D gene is possibly TRBD2 (6 bases). CDR1 and CDR2 from the germline V gene are LNHDA and SQIVND (reference sequence). The V end lost 3 bases, the J end lost 5 bases, and 13 bases lay between the germline ends. The CDR3 is 14 residues long. The CDR3 DNA follows: TGTGCCAGTAGTATTCGGGGGTTGGGGGAGACCCAGTACTTC. The encoded protein is CASSIRGLGETQYF. The full variable domain, completed using reference TRBV19 and TRBJ2-5, is DGGITQSPKYLFRKEGQNVTLSCEQNLNHDAMYWYRQDPGQGLRLIYYSQIVNDFQKGDIAEGYSVSREKKESFPLTVTSAQKNPTAFYLCASSIRGLGETQYFGPGTRLLVL.

The rearrangement links TRBV10-3 to TRBJ2-3; 11 bases map to TRBD2. The CDR3 contains 13 residues. The germline gives CDR1 ENHRY, CDR2 SYGVKD. V shed 7 bases, J shed 9 bases, and the junction held 6 bases outside the gene matches. In DNA form, the CDR3 reads TGTGCCATCACGACTAGCGGGACCCTCACGCAGTATTTT. This encodes CAITTSGTLTQYF.

The V call is TRBV9, the J call TRBJ2-1; 8 bases are a match to TRBD2. After removal of 0 bases from V and 14 bases from J, the junction contained 13 bases not matched to a gene. The CDR3 covers 15 residues. Germline V gene lookup returns CDR1 SGDLS and CDR2 YYNGEE. CDR3 region: CASSVEGTRASREFF. The CDR3, as DNA: TGTGCCAGCAGCGTAGAAGGGACTAGAGCCAGTAGGGAGTTCTTC.

There are a few counts of this clone. This chain joins TRBV19 and TRBJ2-5; 7 bases are a match to TRBD2. V was clipped by 7 bases and J by 5 bases; unmatched bases: 4. CDR1 and CDR2 from the germline V gene are LNHDA and SQIVND (reference sequence). The CDR3 is 12 residues long. CDR3 in DNA: TGTGCCAGTACTGAGGGAGGGGAGACCCAGTACTTC. Amino acids: CASTEGGETQYF.